Below are 29 T cell receptor beta chains sequenced from a single sample in a study of blood T cell repertoires in COVID-19. The protocol was immunoSEQ multiplex PCR, while the TCRdb copy is restricted to in-frame clones and leaves out a portion. Of 310,000 or so clones in the sample, approximately 90% are singletons; the top ten hold approximately 2.1%. The specimen was peripheral blood. The source of these receptors is a woman aged 25 to 45 with COVID-19, enrolled during active disease.

The chain employs TRBV19 and TRBJ1-2, with TRBD1 matching 7 bases. Per germline, CDR1 LNHDA and CDR2 SQIVND (reference sequence). This CDR3 region has 14 residues. J lost 4 bases, V lost 5 bases, and 7 bases had no gene match. The CDR3 spells CASSVTGASYGYTF. The CDR3 bases are TGTGCCAGTAGTGTAACAGGGGCAAGCTATGGCTACACCTTC. Filled out from reference TRBV19 and TRBJ1-2, the complete variable domain reads DGGITQSPKYLFRKEGQNVTLSCEQNLNHDAMYWYRQDPGQGLRLIYYSQIVNDFQKGDIAEGYSVSREKKESFPLTVTSAQKNPTAFYLCASSVTGASYGYTFGSGTRLTVV.

The chain joins TRBV27 to TRBJ2-3; 12 bases match TRBD1. The CDR3 is 17 residues long. CDR1 is MNHEY and CDR2 is SMNVEV in the germline V gene (reference sequence). V was pared by 5 bases and J by 4 bases, with 10 bases of the junction left unmatched. CDR3 protein: CASSARGTGGVADTQYF. CDR3 in DNA: TGTGCCAGCAGTGCACGTGGGACAGGGGGCGTAGCAGATACGCAGTATTTT.

This chain joins TRBV3-1 (or the pseudogene TRBV3-2) and TRBJ1-4, with 8 positions matching TRBD1. Per germline, CDR1 LGHDT and CDR2 YNNKEL (reference sequence). Trimming at V came to 1 base and at J to 6 bases, leaving 1 base not matched to a gene. The CDR3 extends over 14 amino acids. CDR3 nucleotides: TGTGCCAGCAGCCAAGCAGGGGGCGATGAAAAACTGTTTTTT. It is translated as CASSQAGGDEKLFF.

For the CDR3, the DNA is TGCGCCAGCAGCTTGGGACTAGCGGGCAATGAGCAGTTCTTC. Its protein is CASSLGLAGNEQFF. The chain is built from TRBV5-1 and TRBJ2-1, with 10 bases lining up with TRBD2. Germline values: CDR1 SGHRS, CDR2 YFSETQ. There are 14 residues in the CDR3. The ends lost 0 bases at V and 6 bases at J; junction bases unmatched: 0.

This sequence joins TRBV12-3 or TRBV12-4 and TRBJ2-3; 7 nucleotides agree with TRBD2. The V segment lost 4 bases and the J segment 9 bases; nucleotides outside the gene matches: 7. This CDR3 spans 13 amino acids. The CDR3 is CASSSVTGGTQYF. For the CDR3, the DNA is TGTGCCAGCAGTTCCGTTACCGGGGGGACGCAGTATTTT.

The J gene is TRBJ2-3, the V gene TRBV19; perhaps TRBD2 as D (6 bases). The CDR3 runs 18 residues. The germline V gene encodes CDR1 LNHDA and CDR2 SQIVND (reference sequence). The V end was cut by 3 bases, the J end by 0 bases, with 19 bases between. As DNA, the CDR3 is TGTGCCAGTAGTATTAGCTACGGTCTAGCGCTTAGCACAGATACGCAGTATTTT. Protein sequence: CASSISYGLALSTDTQYF.

The chain uses TRBV18 and TRBJ2-3; D call uncertain. This CDR3 has 12 residues. Germline V lookup: CDR1 KGHSH, CDR2 LQKENI. The V end lost 3 bases, the J end lost 4 bases, and 5 bases lay between the germline ends. The CDR3 region has the DNA TGTGCCAGCTCACCCCCATCAGATACGCAGTATTTT. Translating gives CASSPPSDTQYF.

The chain uses TRBV5-1 and TRBJ2-1; perhaps TRBD2 as D (6 bases). Germline lookup yields CDR1 SGHRS and CDR2 YFSETQ. The CDR3 length is 14 residues. V dropped 0 bases and J dropped 6 bases, with 10 bases sitting between them. The CDR3 protein is CASSLAGTANEQFF. The CDR3, as DNA: TGCGCCAGCAGCTTGGCCGGGACTGCCAATGAGCAGTTCTTC.

The chain recombines TRBV9 with TRBJ1-2, with D unclear. Trimming took off 2 bases at V and 6 bases at J, with 11 bases between the two ends. The CDR3 loop spans 13 amino acids. Germline V lookup: CDR1 SGDLS, CDR2 YYNGEE. The chain's CDR3 is CASSVPSVDGYTF. For the CDR3, the DNA is TGTGCCAGCAGCGTGCCTTCGGTTGATGGCTACACCTTC.

The rearrangement links TRBV3-1 (or the pseudogene TRBV3-2) to TRBJ1-3; possibly TRBD1 for D (6 bases). The length of the CDR3 is 14 residues. Trimming took 8 bases from V and 3 from J, leaving 14 bases between them. Germline lookup yields CDR1 LGHDT and CDR2 YNNKEL (reference sequence). Here the CDR3 reads CASGKQGNGNTIYF. DNA of the CDR3: TGTGCCAGCGGGAAACAGGGAAATGGAAACACCATATATTTT.

The gene calls are TRBV3-1 (or the pseudogene TRBV3-2) and TRBJ1-1; D possibly corresponds to TRBD1 (6 bases). The CDR3 totals 14 residues. V was shortened by 2 bases and J by 8 bases, with 15 bases between the two germline ends. CDR1 and CDR2 (germline): LGHDT, YNNKEL (reference sequence). CDR3 bases: TGTGCCAGCAGCCAAAGGGAGGGAAGGGGGGAAGCTTTCTTT. This translates into CASSQREGRGEAFF.

This clone was seen only once. This chain joins TRBV30 and TRBJ1-2, with a weak D call TRBD1 (5 bases). The germline V and J ends were trimmed by 3 bases and 7 bases, with 15 bases remaining between them. CDR1 and CDR2 (germline): GTSNPN, SVGIG (reference sequence). This CDR3 is 13 amino acids long. The CDR3 sequence is CAWSETGDRGYTF. CDR3 coding DNA: TGTGCCTGGAGCGAAACAGGTGACCGTGGCTACACCTTC.

The chain joins TRBV19 to TRBJ2-5; 9 bases line up with TRBD2. With V trimmed by 6 bases and J by 2 bases, 7 bases remained unmatched. The CDR3 has 15 amino acids. Germline CDR1 is LNHDA and CDR2 is SQIVND (reference sequence). The CDR3 sequence is CASRTSGGGQETQYF. DNA for the CDR3: TGTGCCAGTAGGACTAGCGGCGGTGGTCAAGAGACCCAGTACTTC.

V gene TRBV12-2 combines with J gene TRBJ2-1; TRBD2 is the table's D call and was not checked against the DNA. TRBV12-2 is deemed a pseudogene. The CDR3 has 16 residues. The CDR3 sequence is CASRVPRLAGTNEQFF. The CDR3 bases are TGTGCAAGTCGCGTCCCCCGACTAGCGGGAACCAATGAGCAGTTCTTC.

V and J are TRBV4-2 and TRBJ2-1, with TRBD2 matching over 9 bases. V lost 3 bases and J lost 1; bases outside the gene matches: 4. The V gene's germline CDR1 is LGHNA and CDR2 YNFKEQ. The CDR3 is 16 amino acids. The DNA for the CDR3 is TGTGCCAGCAGCCATTCTAGCGGGGAGTCCTACAATGAGCAGTTCTTC. Translation: CASSHSSGESYNEQFF.

The V call is TRBV7-9, the J call TRBJ2-3, with no clear D. V was shortened by 1 base and J by 6 bases, with 5 bases between the two germline ends. The CDR3 spans 12 residues. Germline V lookup: CDR1 SEHNR, CDR2 FQNEAQ (reference sequence). CDR3 sequence: CASSLEPDTQYF. The CDR3 coding sequence is TGTGCCAGCAGCTTAGAGCCGGATACGCAGTATTTT.

J is TRBJ1-6 and V is TRBV12-3 or TRBV12-4; D gene uncertain. V lost 1 base and J lost 7, with 5 bases in between. The CDR3 length is 13 residues. CDR3 in DNA: TGTGCCAGCAGTTTAGGCAGGAATTCACCCCTCCACTTT. Amino acid sequence: CASSLGRNSPLHF.

This clone was counted between two and nine times. The chain has TRBV4-1 and TRBJ2-7; weak D call: TRBD1 (5 bases). CDR3 length: 14 residues. Germline V gene data show CDR1 as MGHRA and CDR2 as YSYEKL. Trimming took off 4 bases at V and 9 bases at J, with 19 bases between the two ends. DNA for the CDR3: TGCGCCAGCAGCCCACAACACGGACAAGCCGGGCAGTACTTC. This translates into CASSPQHGQAGQYF.

This clone was recorded many times. V and J are TRBV6-1 and TRBJ2-7; TRBD1 matches 7 bases. The J segment lost 1 base and the V segment lost 1 base, leaving 10 bases of the junction unmatched. The germline CDR1 and CDR2 sequences are MNHNS and SASEGT. The CDR3 consists of 17 residues. CDR3 nucleotides: TGTGCCAGCAGTGAAGTTGGGAGAGGGACAGTATCCTACGAGCAGTACTTC. Protein sequence: CASSEVGRGTVSYEQYF.

The chain carries TRBV3-1 (or the pseudogene TRBV3-2) and TRBJ1-1; perhaps TRBD1 as D (6 bases). Germline V lookup: CDR1 LGHDT, CDR2 YNNKEL (reference sequence). Between the trimmed V and J ends, which lost 2 bases and 1 base, there was a span of 14 bases. The CDR3 has 16 amino acids. Written as DNA, the CDR3 is TGTGCCAGCAGCCAAACGCAGCCGGGACAGAACACTGAAGCTTTCTTT. It encodes CASSQTQPGQNTEAFF.

The genes are TRBV10-1 and TRBJ2-2; the match to TRBD2 covers 7 bases. Per germline, CDR1 WNHNN and CDR2 SYGVQD (reference sequence). V was pared by 5 bases and J by 7 bases, with 7 bases of the junction left unmatched. The CDR3 has 14 residues. The CDR3 loop reads CASSPRLADGELFF. CDR3 DNA: TGCGCCAGCAGTCCCAGACTAGCCGACGGGGAGCTGTTTTTT.

V and J are TRBV11-2 and TRBJ2-1; TRBD2 aligns across 9 bases. This CDR3 region has 15 residues. V lost 4 bases and J lost 3; bases outside the gene matches: 4. Germline-derived CDR1 and CDR2 are SGHAT and FQNNGV. This CDR3 is CASSYLAGSYNEQFF. As DNA, the CDR3 is TGTGCCAGCAGCTACCTAGCGGGAAGCTACAATGAGCAGTTCTTC.

V and J are TRBV5-1 and TRBJ1-4; 7 nucleotides line up with TRBD1. The CDR3 consists of 15 residues. After removal of 3 bases from V and 3 bases from J, the junction contained 5 bases not matched to a gene. The germline CDR1 and CDR2 sequences are SGHRS and YFSETQ. Here the CDR3 DNA reads TGCGCCAGCAGCTCCCAGGGGGGTGCTAATGAAAAACTGTTTTTT. Translation gives CASSSQGGANEKLFF.

The genes are TRBV5-6 and TRBJ1-2; D is uncertain. This CDR3 has 12 residues. From germline, CDR1 is SGHDT and CDR2 YYEEEE. The V end was cut by 4 bases, the J end by 4 bases, with 8 bases between. The CDR3 bases are TGTGCCAGCAGCCCAGGCCGCTATGGCTACACCTTC. This translates into CASSPGRYGYTF.

This chain uses TRBV2 with TRBJ2-1; 10 positions match TRBD2. Per the germline V gene, CDR1 is SNHLY and CDR2 is FYNNEI. CDR3 length equals 15 residues. V shed 4 bases, J shed 9 bases, and the junction held 9 bases outside the gene matches. In DNA form, the CDR3 reads TGTGCCAGCAGTGTCGCTAGCGGGAGTGAGGCTGAGCAGTTCTTC. It is translated as CASSVASGSEAEQFF. Full variable domain (remainder filled in from reference TRBV2 and TRBJ2-1): EPEVTQTPSHQVTQMGQEVILRCVPISNHLYFYWYRQILGQKVEFLVSFYNNEISEKSEIFDDQFSVERPDGSNFTLKIRSTKLEDSAMYFCASSVASGSEAEQFFGPGTRLTVL.

The chain is built from TRBV6-5 and TRBJ1-1; D is perhaps TRBD1 (5 bases). The V and J ends lost 5 bases and 3 bases respectively, with 13 bases between them. In germline, CDR1 is MNHEY, CDR2 SVGAGI. There are 14 residues in the CDR3. The CDR3 spells CASSIEGGDTEAFF. CDR3 nucleotide sequence: TGTGCCAGCAGTATCGAGGGAGGGGACACTGAAGCTTTCTTT.

The DNA of the CDR3 is TGTGCAAGTCGAGGAGGGGTTGAAAAACTGTTTTTT. Translation: CASRGGVEKLFF. This sequence joins TRBV12-2 and TRBJ1-4. TRBV12-2 is designated a pseudogene. The CDR3 covers 12 residues.

The rearrangement joins TRBV3-1 (or the pseudogene TRBV3-2) to TRBJ2-7, with TRBD2 matching over 11 bases. Trimming removed 4 bases from V and 3 bases from J; junction bases left unmatched: 11. CDR1 and CDR2 (germline): LGHDT, YNNKEL (reference sequence). The length of the CDR3 is 17 residues. For the CDR3, the DNA is TGTGCCAGCAGCCCGGCCTCTAGACTAGCGGGACACTACGAGCAGTACTTC. Translated: CASSPASRLAGHYEQYF.

V gene TRBV18 combines with J gene TRBJ1-2, with TRBD1 matching over 7 bases. The V gene's germline CDR1 is KGHSH and CDR2 LQKENI. The V gene end was trimmed by 2 bases and the J gene end by 8 bases; junction bases not matched to a gene: 8. The CDR3 loop spans 14 amino acids. CDR3 loop: CASSPDTGAEGYTF. CDR3 DNA: TGTGCCAGCTCACCAGACACAGGGGCGGAGGGCTACACCTTC.